This passage covers 30 T cell receptor beta chains from one sample sequenced in a study of blood T cell repertoires in COVID-19 (dated by TCRdb to the early 2020s). Libraries were prepared through the immunoSEQ multiplex PCR assay. As stored in TCRdb, this immuneACCESS dataset retains in-frame rearrangements with V and J assigned. A fraction of the clones does not appear; measured against another copy, unresolved V genes explain less than half of the discrepancy, and the remainder lacks a known reason. The sample data list approximately 130,000 clones, and approximately 82% of these were observed just once. 5.9% of the sample goes to the ten largest clones. The sample taken for sequencing was peripheral blood. These receptors originate from an elderly man with active or convalescent COVID-19.

The chain employs TRBV21-1 and TRBJ1-5. TRBV21-1 corresponds to a pseudogene. The CDR3 totals 14 residues. CDR3 bases: TGTGCCAGCAGCATCTTGAAAGAGGATCAGCCCCAGCATTTT. Translation gives CASSILKEDQPQHF.

The rearrangement joins TRBV7-2 to TRBJ1-1, with 7 bases matching TRBD1. V dropped 6 bases and J dropped 1; count of bases not matched to a gene: 5. CDR3 size: 14 residues. From germline, CDR1 is SGHTA and CDR2 FQGNSA. CDR3 residues: CASSYRGGNTEAFF. CDR3 nucleotides: TGTGCCAGCAGTTACAGGGGAGGGAACACTGAAGCTTTCTTT. Together with reference TRBV7-2 and TRBJ1-1, the CDR3 gives the full variable domain: GAGVSQSPSNKVTEKGKDVELRCDPISGHTALYWYRQSLGQGLEFLIYFQGNSAPDKSGLPSDRFSAERTGGSVSTLTIQRTQQEDSAVYLCASSYRGGNTEAFFGQGTRLTVV.

The table lists this clone with a count of one. This chain joins TRBV27 and TRBJ1-2; TRBD1 aligns across 12 bases. Looked up from germline, CDR1 is MNHEY and CDR2 is SMNVEV (reference sequence). The CDR3 is 15 amino acids. J was trimmed by 8 bases and V by 7 bases; bases with no gene match: 11. The CDR3 DNA follows: TGTGCCAGCAACCCAGGGGACAGGGGGCCGGTCGGCTACACCTTC. Translated: CASNPGDRGPVGYTF.

The chain recombines TRBV19 with TRBJ1-1; D call uncertain. Germline-derived CDR1 and CDR2 are LNHDA and SQIVND (reference sequence). The CDR3 extends over 15 amino acids. V was cut by 5 bases and J by 2 bases, with 15 bases left in between. CDR3 sequence reads: CASSPQRRANTEAFF. In DNA, the CDR3 is TGTGCCAGTAGTCCCCAAAGGCGGGCCAACACTGAAGCTTTCTTT.

This chain uses TRBV4-3 with TRBJ2-1; no reliable D call. There are 11 residues in the CDR3. Germline V gene sequence: CDR1 LGHNA, CDR2 YSLEER. The V end lost 1 base, the J end lost 7 bases, and 2 bases lay between the germline ends. DNA for the CDR3: TGCGCCAGCAGCCAAGCGAATGAGCAGTTCTTC. This encodes CASSQANEQFF.

This clone was observed a few times. The chain recombines TRBV27 with TRBJ1-5; D perhaps matches TRBD1 (5 bases). The CDR3 consists of 14 residues. Deletions cut 0 bases from V and 6 bases from J, with 9 bases between. The germline CDR1 and CDR2 sequences are MNHEY and SMNVEV (reference sequence). As DNA, the CDR3 is TGTGCCAGCAGTTTATCAGGGGCCGCTCAGCCCCAGCATTTT. It yields the protein CASSLSGAAQPQHF.

V gene TRBV20-1 combines with J gene TRBJ2-4; tentative D call: TRBD2 (5 bases). The germline V gene encodes CDR1 DFQATT and CDR2 SNEGSKA (reference sequence). Trimming removed 6 bases from V and 5 bases from J, with 8 bases in between. This CDR3 has 11 amino acids. CDR3 sequence (DNA): TGCAGTGCCCCCGGGGAAAACATTCAGTACTTC. Protein: CSAPGENIQYF.

The table lists this clone with a few counts. J is TRBJ2-5 and V is TRBV5-1; 13 bases fit TRBD2. Germline V gene lookup returns CDR1 SGHRS and CDR2 YFSETQ. The CDR3 runs to 18 residues. Trimming at V came to 4 bases and at J to 0 bases, leaving 9 bases not matched to a gene. The chain's CDR3 is CASSPGLAGLPYQETQYF. CDR3 DNA sequence: TGCGCCAGCAGCCCGGGACTAGCGGGGCTCCCGTACCAAGAGACCCAGTACTTC.

As for this clone: The junction does not match germline at one end; this may be a read error. This chain joins TRBV7-2 and TRBJ2-4, with D tentatively TRBD1 (5 bases). This CDR3 is 11 amino acids long. Germline CDR1 SGHTA, CDR2 FQGNSA. The CDR3 loop reads CASSSGHGWNF. Here the CDR3 DNA reads TGTGCCAGCAGCTCTGGACACGGGTGGAACTTC.

This clone showed up just a few times. The chain has TRBV7-2 and TRBJ2-7, with 9 bases aligning to TRBD1. The CDR3 is made up of 15 amino acids. Germline CDR1 reads SGHTA; CDR2 reads FQGNSA. J lost 5 bases, V lost 3 bases, and 8 bases had no gene match. The CDR3 nucleotides are TGTGCCAGCAGCTTGAGGTGGGGACAGGGACACGAGCAGTACTTC. Translating gives CASSLRWGQGHEQYF.

J is TRBJ2-6 and V is TRBV9; 8 bases align to TRBD1. This CDR3 region has 15 residues. Germline V gene data show CDR1 as SGDLS and CDR2 as YYNGEE. The V segment lost 4 bases and the J segment 4 bases; nucleotides outside the gene matches: 4. For the CDR3, the DNA is TGTGCCAGCAGCTCGACAGGGGCAGGGGCCAACGTCCTGACTTTC. Protein: CASSSTGAGANVLTF.

This clone was recorded many times. V gene TRBV6-4 combines with J gene TRBJ1-2; tentatively, D is TRBD1 (5 bases). This CDR3 has 13 amino acids. Trimming took off 6 bases at V and 4 bases at J, with 12 bases between the two ends. Germline lookup yields CDR1 MRHNA and CDR2 SNTAGT. This CDR3 reads CASSNQGSYGYTF. CDR3 sequence (DNA): TGTGCCAGCAGCAATCAGGGCTCCTATGGCTACACCTTC.

This clone was observed a single time. The chain has TRBV12-5 and TRBJ2-5; maybe TRBD1 (5 bases). The germline V gene has CDR1 LGHNT and CDR2 FRNRAP. Trimming removed 0 bases at V and 4 bases at J, with 9 bases between. The CDR3 has 14 amino acids. The CDR3 sequence is CASGLVLRGETQYF. CDR3 nucleotide sequence: TGTGCTAGTGGTTTGGTACTTAGGGGAGAGACCCAGTACTTC.

In its sample, this clone was seen a few times. This CDR3 is CAISVGTSETHEQFF. CDR3 nucleotide sequence: TGTGCCATCAGTGTAGGGACTAGCGAGACACACGAGCAGTTCTTC. This chain connects TRBV10-3 to TRBJ2-1; 10 bases match TRBD2. The junction had 10 bases not matched to a gene; V was cut back by 4 bases and J by 10 bases. This CDR3 spans 15 amino acids. Germline V gene lookup returns CDR1 ENHRY and CDR2 SYGVKD.

This chain's CDR3 is CASSNPGDSNQPQHF. The CDR3 DNA sequence: TGTGCCAGTAGTAACCCAGGGGATAGCAATCAGCCCCAGCATTTT. The chain joins TRBV19 to TRBJ1-5, with D possibly TRBD1 on 6 matching bases. Trimming shortened V by 4 bases and J by 0 bases, and 10 bases separated the two germline ends. Germline loops: CDR1 LNHDA, CDR2 SQIVND (reference sequence). The CDR3 covers 15 residues.

The chain is built from TRBV5-1 and TRBJ2-5, with TRBD1 matching 9 bases. This CDR3 region has 16 residues. V lost 4 bases to trimming and J lost 4 bases; unmatched junction nucleotides: 11. Germline-derived CDR1 and CDR2 are SGHRS and YFSETQ. The CDR3 nucleotides read TGCGCCAGCAGCATTTCACCACCGGGACAGGGAGAGACCCAGTACTTC. This encodes CASSISPPGQGETQYF.

The chain links TRBV6-5 to TRBJ2-7, with D possibly being TRBD1 (5 bases). V dropped 6 bases and J dropped 3 bases, with 12 bases sitting between them. Per germline, CDR1 MNHEY and CDR2 SVGAGI. The CDR3 sequence is 13 residues long. The CDR3 sequence: CASRAGHLYEQYF. The CDR3 DNA reads as TGTGCCAGCAGAGCCGGACATCTCTACGAGCAGTACTTC.

The chain uses TRBV5-4 and TRBJ2-3; 9 bases match TRBD1. CDR3 length equals 18 residues. Germline CDR1 reads SGHNT; CDR2 reads YYREEE (reference sequence). Trimming at V came to 4 bases and at J to 5 bases, leaving 17 bases not matched to a gene. As DNA, the CDR3 is TGTGCCAGCAGCCCGGGGACAGGGTTGGAAGTGATCAGAGATACGCAGTATTTT. This gives the protein CASSPGTGLEVIRDTQYF.

The chain employs TRBV25-1 and TRBJ1-2, with TRBD1 as a possible D gene (5 bases). The CDR3 loop spans 12 amino acids. V was clipped by 5 bases and J by 6 bases, with 10 bases between them. In germline, CDR1 is MGHDK, CDR2 SYGVNS. The CDR3 spells CASSSGGDGYTF. CDR3 DNA sequence: TGTGCCAGCAGTTCGGGGGGGGATGGCTACACCTTC.

This chain links TRBV6-2 or TRBV6-3 with TRBJ2-7; D is perhaps TRBD1 (6 bases). The V end was cut by 4 bases, the J end by 1 base, with 8 bases between. Germline-derived CDR1 and CDR2 are MNHEY and SVGEGT. This CDR3 comprises 13 residues. The CDR3 spells CASSLTGSYEQYF. The CDR3 nucleotides are TGTGCCAGCAGTTTGACAGGATCCTACGAGCAGTACTTC.

V is TRBV27 and J is TRBJ1-2, with D maybe TRBD1 (5 bases). The CDR3 has 13 residues. Trimming shortened V by 4 bases and J by 2 bases, and 8 bases separated the two germline ends. Germline CDR1 MNHEY, CDR2 SMNVEV (reference sequence). The CDR3 DNA follows: TGTGCCAGCAGTTACAGGTTCAACTATGGCTACACCTTC. Protein sequence: CASSYRFNYGYTF.

V usage is TRBV29-1 and J usage is TRBJ2-6; possible D gene TRBD1, 5 bases. The CDR3 spans 15 residues. V dropped 7 bases and J dropped 0 bases, with 13 bases sitting between them. Per the germline V gene, CDR1 is SQVTM and CDR2 is ANQGSEA. The CDR3 coding sequence is TGCAGCGGGGTGACAGCCAGCTCTGGGGCCAACGTCCTGACTTTC. Translated, it gives CSGVTASSGANVLTF.

V is TRBV7-2 and J is TRBJ1-5; TRBD1 might be the D (5 bases). Trimming removed 4 bases at V and 7 bases at J, with 17 bases between. The CDR3 covers 15 residues. The V gene's germline CDR1 is SGHTA and CDR2 FQGNSA. CDR3 DNA sequence: TGTGCCAGCAGCTGGACCGCGGGGGGAGGCCAGCCCCAGCATTTT. Amino acids: CASSWTAGGGQPQHF.

The chain carries TRBV13 and TRBJ2-7, with TRBD2 matching over 12 bases. In germline, CDR1 is PRHDT, CDR2 FYEKMQ (reference sequence). The CDR3 runs to 16 residues. Trimming at V came to 1 base and at J to 4 bases, leaving 5 bases not matched to a gene. CDR3: CASSLALAGGPYEQYF. The DNA of the CDR3 is TGTGCCAGCAGCTTAGCCCTAGCGGGGGGGCCGTACGAGCAGTACTTC. The complete variable domain, with remaining parts taken from reference TRBV13 and TRBJ2-7, reads AAGVIQSPRHLIKEKRETATLKCYPIPRHDTVYWYQQGPGQDPQFLISFYEKMQSDKGSIPDRFSAQQFSDYHSELNMSSLELGDSALYFCASSLALAGGPYEQYFGPGTRLTVT.

The rearrangement links TRBV7-2 to TRBJ2-1, with 9 bases aligning to TRBD1. J was trimmed by 9 bases and V by 1 base; bases with no gene match: 7. CDR1 is SGHTA and CDR2 is FQGNSA in the germline V gene. The CDR3 is 15 amino acids. The CDR3 protein is CASSLVGQGGGEQFF. The CDR3 DNA sequence: TGTGCCAGCAGCTTAGTGGGACAGGGAGGGGGTGAGCAGTTCTTC.

The chain links TRBV4-3 to TRBJ2-2, with 10 bases that match TRBD2. With V trimmed by 0 bases and J by 1 base, 5 bases remained unmatched. This CDR3 spans 18 amino acids. Germline V gives CDR1 LGHNA, CDR2 YSLEER. The CDR3 loop reads CASSQDPAGGMNTGELFF. The CDR3 DNA reads as TGCGCCAGCAGCCAAGATCCAGCGGGGGGGATGAACACCGGGGAGCTGTTTTTT.

V is TRBV6-1 and J is TRBJ1-2; no firm D call. V lost 5 bases and J lost 3, with 10 bases in between. CDR1 is MNHNS and CDR2 is SASEGT in the germline V gene. This CDR3 contains 13 residues. The CDR3 protein is CASSPTRDYGYTF. The CDR3 region has the DNA TGTGCCAGCAGTCCTACTCGAGACTATGGCTACACCTTC.

This clone came up a few times. J is TRBJ1-2 and V is TRBV19; TRBD1 matches 12 bases. The CDR3 has 16 amino acids. Germline CDR1 is LNHDA and CDR2 is SQIVND (reference sequence). J was trimmed by 6 bases and V by 2 bases; bases with no gene match: 7. As DNA, the CDR3 is TGTGCCAGTAGTATAAATCTGGGACAGGGGGCCGATGGCTACACCTTC. Translated: CASSINLGQGADGYTF. The variable domain in full, completed from reference TRBV19 and TRBJ1-2, reads DGGITQSPKYLFRKEGQNVTLSCEQNLNHDAMYWYRQDPGQGLRLIYYSQIVNDFQKGDIAEGYSVSREKKESFPLTVTSAQKNPTAFYLCASSINLGQGADGYTFGSGTRLTVV.

This clone was found once. The chain links TRBV6-5 to TRBJ1-2; unclear D gene. The CDR3 covers 13 residues. The V gene lost 6 bases and the J gene lost 3 bases, with 11 bases spanning the gap. CDR1 and CDR2 (germline): MNHEY, SVGAGI. CDR3 in amino acids: CASSPNSDYGYTF. DNA of the CDR3: TGTGCCAGCAGCCCCAACAGTGACTATGGCTACACCTTC.

V usage is TRBV7-6 and J usage is TRBJ2-2; TRBD2 is a possible D gene (6 bases). Germline CDR1 SGHVS, CDR2 FNYEAQ. This CDR3 is 16 amino acids long. V lost 0 bases to trimming and J lost 2 bases, with 10 bases between them. CDR3 nucleotide sequence: TGTGCCAGCAGCTTAGCGCTGGGGGGAAACACCGGGGAGCTGTTTTTT. Translation gives CASSLALGGNTGELFF.